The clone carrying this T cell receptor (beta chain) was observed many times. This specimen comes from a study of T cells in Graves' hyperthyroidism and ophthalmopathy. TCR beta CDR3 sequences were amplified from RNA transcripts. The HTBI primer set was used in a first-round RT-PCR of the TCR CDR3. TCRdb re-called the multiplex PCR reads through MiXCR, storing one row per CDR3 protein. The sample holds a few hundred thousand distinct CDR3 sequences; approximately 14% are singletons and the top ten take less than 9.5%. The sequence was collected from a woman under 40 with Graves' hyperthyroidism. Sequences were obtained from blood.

The CDR3 bases are TGTGCCAGCCATGAGGGAACGCTGAGATACGAGCAGTACTTC. This codes for CASHEGTLRYEQYF. The chain recombines TRBV2 with TRBJ2-7, with TRBD2 as a possible D gene (5 bases). This CDR3 region has 14 residues. Germline V gene sequence: CDR1 SNHLY, CDR2 FYNNEI. Deletions cut 8 bases from V and 4 bases from J, with 18 bases between.